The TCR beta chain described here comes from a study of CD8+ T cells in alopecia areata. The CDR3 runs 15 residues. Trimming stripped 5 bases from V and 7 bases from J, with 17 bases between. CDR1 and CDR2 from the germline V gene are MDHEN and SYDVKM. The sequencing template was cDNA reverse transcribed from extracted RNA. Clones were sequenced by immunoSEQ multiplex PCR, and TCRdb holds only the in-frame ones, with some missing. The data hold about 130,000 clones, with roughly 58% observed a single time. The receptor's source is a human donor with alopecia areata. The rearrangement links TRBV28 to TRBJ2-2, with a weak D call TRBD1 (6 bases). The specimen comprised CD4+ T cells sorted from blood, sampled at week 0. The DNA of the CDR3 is TGTGCCAGCAGTCCAGGGGACATTACAAACGGGGAGCTGTTTTTT. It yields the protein CASSPGDITNGELFF.